This T cell receptor beta chain was sequenced during a study of blood T cell repertoires in COVID-19. The CDR3 contains 16 residues. CDR1 is SGHAT and CDR2 is FQNNGV in the germline V gene. V lost 6 bases, J lost 4 bases, and 11 bases stayed unmatched. The repertoire was sequenced with immunoSEQ multiplex PCR; TCRdb's copy has only in-frame clones and lacks some. The sample lists about 140,000 clones, around 81% seen once, with around 7.8% in the top ten. Input material: peripheral blood. The clonotype was recovered from a human donor in a cohort sampled during active COVID-19. The chain links TRBV11-2 to TRBJ1-3, with 8 bases aligning to TRBD1. CDR3 nucleotide sequence: TGTGCCAGCAGGTCCGGGACAGGCCAATTCGGAAACACCATATATTTT. This translates into CASRSGTGQFGNTIYF.